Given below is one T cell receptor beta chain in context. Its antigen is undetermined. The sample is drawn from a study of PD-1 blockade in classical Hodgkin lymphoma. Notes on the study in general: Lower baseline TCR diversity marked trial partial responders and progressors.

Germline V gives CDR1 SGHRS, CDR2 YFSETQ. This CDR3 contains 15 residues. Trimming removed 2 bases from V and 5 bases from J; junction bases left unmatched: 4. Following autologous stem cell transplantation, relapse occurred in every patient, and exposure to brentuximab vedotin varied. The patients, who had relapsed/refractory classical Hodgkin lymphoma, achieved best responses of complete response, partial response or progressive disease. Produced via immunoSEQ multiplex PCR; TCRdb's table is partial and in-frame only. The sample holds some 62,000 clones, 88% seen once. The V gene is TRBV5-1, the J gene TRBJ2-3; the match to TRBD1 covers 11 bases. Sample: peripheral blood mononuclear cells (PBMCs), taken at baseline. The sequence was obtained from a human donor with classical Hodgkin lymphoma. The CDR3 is CASSFGQGARDTQYF. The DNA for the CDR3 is TGCGCCAGCAGCTTCGGACAGGGGGCTAGAGATACGCAGTATTTT. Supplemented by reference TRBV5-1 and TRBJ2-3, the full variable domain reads KAGVTQTPRYLIKTRGQQVTLSCSPISGHRSVSWYQQTPGQGLQFLFEYFSETQRNKGNFPGRFSGRQFSNSRSEMNVSTLELGDSALYLCASSFGQGARDTQYFGPGTRLTVL.